This T cell receptor beta chain was sequenced during a study of CD8 T cells in Susac syndrome. Turning to the study itself: At the time of blood draw, patients with Susac syndrome were therapy-naive, receiving corticosteroids, or receiving intravenous immunoglobulin alone.

Random hexamers primed reverse transcription of about 0.5 to 1 ug RNA. TCRdb re-analysed the immunoSEQ multiplex PCR reads in MiXCR, keeping a single row per CDR3 protein. The data hold approximately 210,000 distinct CDR3 sequences, with 94% observed a single time. Germline V gene lookup returns CDR1 SGHAT and CDR2 FQDESV (reference sequence). The CDR3 spans 16 residues. Trimming stripped 5 bases from V and 1 base from J, with 17 bases between. The sequenced target, TCR beta, came from blood CD8+ and CD4+ T cells. In Susac syndrome patients, recently defined diagnostic criteria for definite or probable disease were met.

This sequence originates from a human donor with Susac syndrome. The chain employs TRBV11-1 and TRBJ1-1, with D possibly TRBD1 on 6 matching bases. Sequenced: CD4+ T cells from PBMCs. The CDR3 spells CASSRPVQGENTEAFF. CDR3 nucleotide sequence: TGTGCCAGCAGCAGACCCGTACAGGGAGAGAACACTGAAGCTTTCTTT.